Shown below are 25 T cell receptor beta chains from a single sample sequenced in a study of blood T cell repertoires in COVID-19 (dated by TCRdb to 2019 to 2021). Receptor amplification or capture employed the immunoSEQ multiplex PCR assay. The immuneACCESS repertoire file appears here via TCRdb, limited to in-frame rearrangements. These files lack a portion of the clones; in checked studies, under half of the deficit traces to unresolved V genes, and the cause of the others is not known. The sample data list tens of thousands of clones, and roughly four fifths of these were observed just once. Just over 4.5% of the sample is in the top ten clones. Material for sequencing was peripheral blood. The source is a woman aged 55-69 years with acute or convalescent COVID-19.

The chain links TRBV14 to TRBJ1-2, with TRBD1 matching 12 bases. Germline CDR1 and CDR2: SGHDN and FVKESK. The CDR3 is made up of 14 amino acids. J was trimmed by 8 bases and V by 7 bases; bases with no gene match: 8. The CDR3 loop reads CASTPGQGARGYTF. The CDR3 nucleotides are TGTGCCAGCACCCCGGGACAGGGGGCTCGGGGCTACACCTTC. Full variable domain (remainder filled in from reference TRBV14 and TRBJ1-2): EAGVTQFPSHSVIEKGQTVTLRCDPISGHDNLYWYRRVMGKEIKFLLHFVKESKQDESGMPNNRFLAERTGGTYSTLKVQPAELEDSGVYFCASTPGQGARGYTFGSGTRLTVV.

J is TRBJ2-1 and V is TRBV10-2; 13 nucleotides match TRBD2. The CDR3 runs 16 residues. V was clipped by 6 bases and J by 2 bases; unmatched bases: 4. Germline CDR1 reads WSHSY; CDR2 reads SAAADI. The CDR3 DNA is TGCGCCAGCAGGGAAGGACTAGCGGGGGCCTACAATGAGCAGTTCTTC. It specifies CASREGLAGAYNEQFF.

The chain employs TRBV30 and TRBJ1-2, with 12 bases lining up with TRBD1. Germline CDR1 reads GTSNPN; CDR2 reads SVGIG (reference sequence). Trimming removed 4 bases from V and 8 bases from J; junction bases left unmatched: 5. The CDR3 runs 13 residues. For the CDR3, the DNA is TGTGCCTGGATGTGGGACAGGGGGCGCGGCTACACCTTC. Translation gives CAWMWDRGRGYTF.

The chain links TRBV30 to TRBJ1-1; D gene uncertain. Germline-derived CDR1 and CDR2 are GTSNPN and SVGIG (reference sequence). Trimming took 4 bases from V and 1 from J, leaving 4 bases between them. The CDR3 consists of 11 residues. The CDR3 loop reads CAWMANTEAFF. The CDR3 region has the DNA TGTGCCTGGATGGCGAACACTGAAGCTTTCTTT.

The chain combines TRBV5-1 with TRBJ1-1; D remains ambiguous. The CDR3 is 16 amino acids. Trimming stripped 5 bases from V and 1 base from J, with 18 bases between. Germline values: CDR1 SGHRS, CDR2 YFSETQ. CDR3 protein: CASSEYEDQTNTEAFF. Here the CDR3 DNA reads TGCGCCAGCAGTGAATATGAGGATCAGACGAACACTGAAGCTTTCTTT.

This sequence joins TRBV5-1 and TRBJ2-1, with 10 bases matching TRBD1. Trimming cost V 5 bases and J 10 bases; bases outside gene matches: 9. From germline, CDR1 is SGHRS and CDR2 YFSETQ. This CDR3 contains 14 residues. CDR3 sequence reads: CASRDRGPQGEQFF. The CDR3 region has the DNA TGCGCCAGCAGAGACAGGGGGCCCCAGGGGGAGCAGTTCTTC.

The chain links TRBV19 to TRBJ2-3, with TRBD1 matching over 7 bases. Trimming removed 2 bases from V and 3 bases from J; junction bases left unmatched: 2. There are 14 residues in the CDR3. The germline gives CDR1 LNHDA, CDR2 SQIVND (reference sequence). The CDR3 region has the DNA TGTGCCAGTAGTATACAGGGGGTAACAGATACGCAGTATTTT. It specifies CASSIQGVTDTQYF. Full variable domain (outside the CDR3, taken from reference TRBV19 and TRBJ2-3): DGGITQSPKYLFRKEGQNVTLSCEQNLNHDAMYWYRQDPGQGLRLIYYSQIVNDFQKGDIAEGYSVSREKKESFPLTVTSAQKNPTAFYLCASSIQGVTDTQYFGPGTRLTVL.

The chain employs TRBV9 and TRBJ1-6; perhaps TRBD1 as D (6 bases). The V end was cut by 3 bases, the J end by 7 bases, with 14 bases between. There are 15 residues in the CDR3. Germline assignment: CDR1 SGDLS and CDR2 YYNGEE. In DNA form, the CDR3 reads TGTGCCAGCAGCGCAGGGGCAACGGGGAATTCACCCCTCCACTTT. This translates into CASSAGATGNSPLHF.

The sample holds a few counts of this clone. The V and J genes are TRBV29-1 and TRBJ1-6; no clear D. The CDR3 is 13 amino acids. The germline V gene has CDR1 SQVTM and CDR2 ANQGSEA. The V gene lost 4 bases and the J gene lost 5 bases, with 9 bases spanning the gap. CDR3 in amino acids: CSVAGSNNSPLHF. The DNA of the CDR3 is TGCAGCGTTGCGGGGTCCAATAATTCACCCCTCCACTTT.

The CDR3 DNA follows: TGCAGCGTTGAGCCAGGGAGGTTCTATGGCTACACCTTC. Translation gives CSVEPGRFYGYTF. This rearrangement joins TRBV29-1 to TRBJ1-2, with D possibly matching TRBD1 (5 bases). The CDR3 is 13 amino acids. Germline V gene data show CDR1 as SQVTM and CDR2 as ANQGSEA. V was cut by 3 bases and J by 4 bases, with 12 bases left in between.

In its sample, this clone was seen a few times. This sequence joins TRBV6-5 and TRBJ1-1; the D is unclear. CDR3 length: 14 amino acids. Germline loops: CDR1 MNHEY, CDR2 SVGAGI. V lost 2 bases, J lost 1 base, and 8 bases lay in between. For the CDR3, the DNA is TGTGCCAGCAGTTACGGCGGCCGGAACACTGAAGCTTTCTTT. Translation: CASSYGGRNTEAFF.

This chain uses TRBV27 with TRBJ1-2, with 9 bases identical to TRBD1. The germline V gene encodes CDR1 MNHEY and CDR2 SMNVEV (reference sequence). The V and J ends lost 0 bases and 4 bases, in that order; junction bases with no gene match: 6. CDR3 size: 16 residues. In nucleotides, the CDR3 is TGTGCCAGCAGTTTATCGGGGACAGGGCTTTCCTATGGCTACACCTTC. Translating it yields CASSLSGTGLSYGYTF.

There are many counts of this clone. The V gene is TRBV14, the J gene TRBJ2-1, with 12 bases aligning to TRBD1. Germline loops: CDR1 SGHDN, CDR2 FVKESK. The CDR3 has 15 amino acids. V lost 6 bases and J lost 8; bases outside the gene matches: 8. The CDR3 nucleotides read TGTGCCAGCAGGCCCCGGGACAGGGGGCGCGATGAGCAGTTCTTC. It encodes CASRPRDRGRDEQFF.

This chain uses TRBV9 with TRBJ1-1, with 9 bases that match TRBD1. V was pared by 4 bases and J by 3 bases, with 4 bases of the junction left unmatched. CDR1 and CDR2 (germline): SGDLS, YYNGEE. The CDR3 has 14 residues. This CDR3 is CASSPGQGYTEAFF. CDR3 coding DNA: TGTGCCAGCAGCCCGGGACAGGGCTACACTGAAGCTTTCTTT.

V is TRBV11-2 and J is TRBJ2-7, with D maybe TRBD2 (5 bases). The CDR3 length is 13 residues. V dropped 1 base and J dropped 5 bases, with 9 bases sitting between them. Germline V lookup: CDR1 SGHAT, CDR2 FQNNGV. DNA of the CDR3: TGTGCCAGCAGCTTAGGGCGGGTTAACGAGCAGTACTTC. Amino acids: CASSLGRVNEQYF.

This clone was found once. This chain connects TRBV9 to TRBJ1-2; no clear D gene. Germline assignment: CDR1 SGDLS and CDR2 YYNGEE. The CDR3 runs 13 residues. Trimming removed 4 bases at V and 8 bases at J, with 15 bases between. This chain's CDR3 is CASSPGLVGGYTF. CDR3 nucleotide sequence: TGTGCCAGCAGCCCCGGACTGGTGGGGGGCTACACCTTC.

This clone was seen only a few times. The V and J genes are TRBV12-3 or TRBV12-4 and TRBJ1-2; 7 bases agree with TRBD1. The CDR3 contains 12 residues. V trimming: 6 bases; J trimming: 8 bases; junction bases outside the gene matches: 6. This CDR3 is CASRKTGRGYTF. The CDR3 DNA follows: TGTGCCAGCAGGAAGACAGGGAGAGGCTACACCTTC.

The J gene is TRBJ1-4, the V gene TRBV7-6, with TRBD1 matching 8 bases. Germline V gene sequence: CDR1 SGHVS, CDR2 FNYEAQ. The CDR3 has 16 residues. V dropped 0 bases and J dropped 8; count of bases not matched to a gene: 8. DNA for the CDR3: TGTGCCAGCAGCTTAGCGGGGGCAGGGGGCAAGGAAAAACTGTTTTTT. Translation: CASSLAGAGGKEKLFF.

The chain uses TRBV29-1 and TRBJ1-5; 9 bases are a match to TRBD1. V shed 4 bases, J shed 3 bases, and the junction held 7 bases outside the gene matches. This CDR3 comprises 15 residues. The germline gives CDR1 SQVTM, CDR2 ANQGSEA. The CDR3 nucleotides read TGCAGCGTTGCCCAGGGGACAGGGCCCAATCAGCCCCAGCATTTT. Protein product: CSVAQGTGPNQPQHF.

The rearrangement links TRBV6-5 to TRBJ1-1; 11 bases agree with TRBD1. CDR1 and CDR2 from the germline V gene are MNHEY and SVGAGI. Germline trimming cut 4 bases from V and 1 base from J; bases unmatched to any gene: 2. This CDR3 contains 15 residues. The CDR3 coding sequence is TGTGCCAGCAGTTGGACAGGGGGCGCGAACACTGAAGCTTTCTTT. It specifies CASSWTGGANTEAFF.

The chain has TRBV2 and TRBJ1-2; the D gene is possibly TRBD1 (5 bases). The germline V gene has CDR1 SNHLY and CDR2 FYNNEI. The V gene lost 7 bases and the J gene lost 7 bases, with 16 bases spanning the gap. The CDR3 covers 13 residues. The CDR3 nucleotides read TGTGCCAGCACGAAAAATGGGGGGGGTGGCTACACCTTC. It encodes CASTKNGGGGYTF.

This clone was seen a few times. CDR3 region: CASSPGEGSYNSPLHF. The CDR3 DNA follows: TGCGCCAGCAGCCCGGGAGAGGGCTCCTATAATTCACCCCTCCACTTT. The chain recombines TRBV4-1 with TRBJ1-6, with unresolved D. Between the trimmed V and J ends, which lost 4 bases and 0 bases, there was a span of 10 bases. Germline CDR1 and CDR2: MGHRA and YSYEKL. The CDR3 extends over 16 amino acids.

The chain joins TRBV6-5 to TRBJ1-1, with TRBD1 identical over 7 bases. Per germline, CDR1 MNHEY and CDR2 SVGAGI. Losses at the gene ends were 6 bases for V and 0 bases for J; bases not matched to a gene: 7. The CDR3 is made up of 15 amino acids. In DNA form, the CDR3 reads TGTGCCAGCAGAGGACAGGCACGGATGAACACTGAAGCTTTCTTT. Its translation: CASRGQARMNTEAFF.

The chain links TRBV2 to TRBJ1-5; TRBD1 matches at 9 bases. The germline gives CDR1 SNHLY, CDR2 FYNNEI. The CDR3 has 14 residues. The V and J ends lost 5 bases and 6 bases, in that order; junction bases with no gene match: 5. DNA for the CDR3: TGTGCCAGCAGTACAGGGGGCGGGGGTCAGCCCCAGCATTTT. Translation gives CASSTGGGGQPQHF. The full variable domain, in which reference TRBV2 and TRBJ1-5 provide the parts outside the CDR3, is EPEVTQTPSHQVTQMGQEVILRCVPISNHLYFYWYRQILGQKVEFLVSFYNNEISEKSEIFDDQFSVERPDGSNFTLKIRSTKLEDSAMYFCASSTGGGGQPQHFGDGTRLSIL.

The gene calls are TRBV6-1 and TRBJ1-5; TRBD1 aligns across 10 bases. CDR3 length equals 14 residues. Germline V CDR1 and CDR2: MNHNS, SASEGT. J gave up 11 bases and V 2 bases, and 6 bases lay outside the gene matches. The CDR3 loop is CASSERQGALAQHF. Written as DNA, the CDR3 is TGTGCCAGCAGTGAACGACAGGGGGCCTTAGCCCAGCATTTT.